The 25 T cell receptor beta chains below come from one sample, sequenced in a study of cytomegalovirus exposure and HLA in healthy donors. 13 Jbeta primers and 60 Vbeta primers were used for the PCR. Libraries were prepared by immunoSEQ multiplex PCR; TCRdb keeps only in-frame clonotypes and omits some of them. In the table there are about 160,000 clones, roughly 88% of which are singletons. The specimen sequenced was PBMCs. These receptors originate from a woman under 30 in good health and CMV-seronegative.

The chain links TRBV28 to TRBJ1-1, with D possibly matching TRBD1 (6 bases). Germline V lookup: CDR1 MDHEN, CDR2 SYDVKM. CDR3 length: 13 amino acids. V was trimmed by 3 bases and J by 5 bases, leaving 10 bases between them. This CDR3 is CASSFRGWTEAFF. The CDR3 DNA sequence: TGTGCCAGCAGTTTTAGGGGGTGGACTGAAGCTTTCTTT. The full variable domain, rest sourced from reference TRBV28 and TRBJ1-1, is DVKVTQSSRYLVKRTGEKVFLECVQDMDHENMFWYRQDPGLGLRLIYFSYDVKMKEKGDIPEGYSVSREKKERFSLILESASTNQTSMYLCASSFRGWTEAFFGQGTRLTVV.

The chain recombines TRBV5-1 with TRBJ1-3; TRBD1 might be the D (6 bases). CDR1 is SGHRS, CDR2 YFSETQ, per germline. Trimming stripped 0 bases from V and 0 bases from J, with 10 bases between. The CDR3 totals 16 residues. Written as DNA, the CDR3 is TGCGCCAGCAGCTTGGGACAGGTTCTCTCTGGAAACACCATATATTTT. Its protein is CASSLGQVLSGNTIYF.

The table lists this clone with a count of one. V is TRBV10-3 and J is TRBJ2-5; 9 bases agree with TRBD1. CDR3 length equals 16 residues. Germline-derived CDR1 and CDR2 are ENHRY and SYGVKD. The J segment lost 4 bases and the V segment lost 3 bases, leaving 9 bases of the junction unmatched. CDR3: CAISERVEGQGETQYF. The CDR3 DNA is TGTGCCATCAGTGAACGGGTTGAGGGACAGGGAGAGACCCAGTACTTC.

The V gene is TRBV7-8, the J gene TRBJ1-5; D not resolved. Trimming shortened V by 1 base and J by 1 base, and 14 bases separated the two germline ends. CDR1 is SGHVS and CDR2 is FQNEAQ in the germline V gene. This CDR3 has 17 amino acids. In nucleotides, the CDR3 is TGTGCCAGCAGCTTAGTCGCCATGGGGAGGAGCAATCAGCCCCAGCATTTT. Amino acids: CASSLVAMGRSNQPQHF. The full variable domain, completed using reference TRBV7-8 and TRBJ1-5, is GAGVSQSPRYKVAKRGQDVALRCDPISGHVSLFWYQQALGQGPEFLTYFQNEAQLDKSGLPSDRFFAERPEGSVSTLKIQRTQQEDSAVYLCASSLVAMGRSNQPQHFGDGTRLSIL.

Of note for this clone: At one end the junction does not follow the germline gene, possibly because of a read error. The chain joins TRBV28 to TRBJ2-6; TRBD2 aligns across 11 bases. The length of the CDR3 is 20 residues. From germline, CDR1 is MDHEN and CDR2 SYDVKM. The CDR3 region is CASSPELGASGGSGANGLTF. DNA of the CDR3: TGTGCCAGCAGCCCCGAACTGGGCGCTAGCGGGGGGTCTGGGGCCAACGGCCTGACTTTC.

This clone has only a few counts. The chain is built from TRBV2 and TRBJ2-1, with D unclear. V gave up 1 base and J gave up 0 bases, with 7 bases separating them. The CDR3 has 15 residues. Germline CDR1 is SNHLY and CDR2 is FYNNEI. DNA for the CDR3: TGTGCCAGCAGTGAAGATCGCAGCTCCTACAATGAGCAGTTCTTC. Translated, it gives CASSEDRSSYNEQFF.

The chain links TRBV25-1 to TRBJ1-1, with no clear D. The CDR3 is 13 amino acids. V was pared by 4 bases and J by 3 bases, with 9 bases between. Germline CDR1 MGHDK, CDR2 SYGVNS. The CDR3 nucleotides are TGTGCCAGCAGTGTACACGCAGACACTGAAGCTTTCTTT. Translated: CASSVHADTEAFF.

The chain joins TRBV12-5 to TRBJ2-1; 7 bases agree with TRBD2. CDR3 size: 16 residues. The V and J ends lost 5 bases and 4 bases, in that order; junction bases with no gene match: 11. Germline CDR1 is LGHNT and CDR2 is FRNRAP. CDR3 protein: CASGPGAGHLYNEQFF. The CDR3 nucleotides read TGTGCTAGTGGTCCCGGAGCGGGGCACCTTTACAATGAGCAGTTCTTC.

This chain links TRBV7-9 with TRBJ1-1, with no clear D. This CDR3 has 11 amino acids. Germline CDR1 SEHNR, CDR2 FQNEAQ (reference sequence). The ends were cut back, 3 bases at V and 5 bases at J, with 4 bases in the middle. CDR3 protein: CASSLETEAFF. The CDR3 DNA is TGTGCCAGCAGCTTGGAGACTGAAGCTTTCTTT.

V is TRBV27 and J is TRBJ2-1; D possibly corresponds to TRBD1 (5 bases). Germline V gives CDR1 MNHEY, CDR2 SMNVEV (reference sequence). Trimming took 0 bases from V and 7 from J, leaving 13 bases between them. The CDR3 loop spans 15 amino acids. The CDR3 protein is CASSLSAGANNEQFF. DNA for the CDR3: TGTGCCAGCAGTTTATCGGCTGGGGCGAATAATGAGCAGTTCTTC.

In regard to this clone: Other DNA sequences from this sample encode an identical CDR3 as well. This chain links TRBV27 with TRBJ1-3; D is possibly TRBD1 (6 bases). The V gene lost 4 bases and the J gene lost 1 base, with 8 bases spanning the gap. Germline V gene lookup returns CDR1 MNHEY and CDR2 SMNVEV (reference sequence). The CDR3 spans 14 residues. The CDR3 DNA reads as TGTGCCAGCAGTTACACAGGGTCTGGAAACACCATATATTTT. It yields the protein CASSYTGSGNTIYF.

This clone has a handful of counts. V and J are TRBV23-1 and TRBJ1-1, with TRBD1 matching over 9 bases. TRBV23-1 has ORF status, its function being uncertain. V lost 1 base to trimming and J lost 1 base; unmatched junction nucleotides: 10. This CDR3 comprises 18 residues. The CDR3 sequence: CASSQCRGRDRANTEAFF. DNA for the CDR3: TGCGCCAGCAGTCAATGTAGGGGCCGGGACAGGGCGAACACTGAAGCTTTCTTT.

This chain joins TRBV27 and TRBJ2-6; D is possibly TRBD1 (7 bases). V lost 3 bases and J 0 bases, leaving 18 bases between the germline ends. Germline V lookup: CDR1 MNHEY, CDR2 SMNVEV (reference sequence). The CDR3 is made up of 19 amino acids. In DNA, the CDR3 is TGTGCCAGCAGTTTTGGGTGGGGCAGGGGGGCCTCTGGGGCCAACGTCCTGACTTTC. This sequence encodes CASSFGWGRGASGANVLTF.

This chain uses TRBV10-3 with TRBJ1-2; 10 bases agree with TRBD1. CDR1 is ENHRY and CDR2 is SYGVKD in the germline V gene. There are 19 residues in the CDR3. V was clipped by 5 bases and J by 0 bases; unmatched bases: 15. The CDR3 spells CAISFSPGTGVPANYGYTF. The CDR3 region has the DNA TGTGCCATCAGTTTCTCACCCGGGACAGGGGTACCAGCTAACTATGGCTACACCTTC.

Turning to this clone: The same CDR3 also results from other DNA sequences found in this sample. The chain joins TRBV28 to TRBJ1-5; D is possibly TRBD1 (6 bases). Germline CDR1 reads MDHEN; CDR2 reads SYDVKM. The CDR3 sequence is 14 residues long. V shed 6 bases and J shed 2 bases, with 11 bases lying between them. The CDR3 loop reads CASRYRDGNQPQHF. The CDR3, as DNA: TGTGCCAGCAGGTACAGGGATGGCAATCAGCCCCAGCATTTT.

The chain carries TRBV2 and TRBJ2-1, with TRBD2 matching over 9 bases. Germline values: CDR1 SNHLY, CDR2 FYNNEI. The V and J ends lost 6 bases and 1 base, in that order; junction bases with no gene match: 16. The CDR3 is made up of 19 amino acids. The CDR3 DNA reads TGTGCCAGCAGCTTTACCGGGACTAGCTATCCCAGGTCCTACAATGAGCAGTTCTTC. This sequence encodes CASSFTGTSYPRSYNEQFF.

The chain uses TRBV6-1 and TRBJ2-3, with 11 bases identical to TRBD2. This CDR3 has 15 amino acids. Germline assignment: CDR1 MNHNS and CDR2 SASEGT. J was trimmed by 4 bases and V by 4 bases; bases with no gene match: 4. CDR3 DNA: TGTGCCAGCAGTGTACTAGCGGGGGCCCCAGATACGCAGTATTTT. The encoded protein is CASSVLAGAPDTQYF.

The rearrangement uses TRBV5-1 and TRBJ2-3, with D unresolved. The V end was cut by 0 bases, the J end by 6 bases, with 8 bases between. In germline, CDR1 is SGHRS, CDR2 YFSETQ. The CDR3 runs to 13 residues. CDR3 nucleotides: TGCGCCAGCAGCTTGGTCGCGTCGGATACGCAGTATTTT. Protein: CASSLVASDTQYF.

This clone showed up just once. The chain uses TRBV6-5 and TRBJ2-1; D unresolved. Trimming cost V 4 bases and J 0 bases, with 10 bases left between them. CDR3 length: 15 residues. Germline V gives CDR1 MNHEY, CDR2 SVGAGI. The CDR3 nucleotides read TGTGCCAGCAGTTTGGGCCTGAGCTCCTACAATGAGCAGTTCTTC. This translates into CASSLGLSSYNEQFF.

The chain recombines TRBV27 with TRBJ2-7; 12 nucleotides match TRBD1. The CDR3 extends over 15 amino acids. The ends lost 4 bases at V and 1 base at J; junction bases unmatched: 2. The germline V gene encodes CDR1 MNHEY and CDR2 SMNVEV (reference sequence). In DNA, the CDR3 is TGTGCCAGCAGTTCGGGACAGGGGGCTTCCTACGAGCAGTACTTC. Translating gives CASSSGQGASYEQYF.

The CDR3 spells CASSLVGGRGNYGYTF. The CDR3 nucleotides read TGCGCCAGCAGCTTGGTTGGGGGCAGGGGAAACTATGGCTACACCTTC. The chain couples TRBV5-1 to TRBJ1-2; D might be TRBD1 (6 bases). CDR3 size: 16 residues. V was shortened by 0 bases and J by 2 bases, with 14 bases between the two germline ends. In germline, CDR1 is SGHRS, CDR2 YFSETQ. Looking up the rest from reference TRBV5-1 and TRBJ1-2 gives the full variable domain: KAGVTQTPRYLIKTRGQQVTLSCSPISGHRSVSWYQQTPGQGLQFLFEYFSETQRNKGNFPGRFSGRQFSNSRSEMNVSTLELGDSALYLCASSLVGGRGNYGYTFGSGTRLTVV.

V and J are TRBV28 and TRBJ2-1, with TRBD2 matching 7 bases. The ends lost 10 bases at V and 7 bases at J; junction bases unmatched: 4. The CDR3 consists of 11 residues. Germline CDR1 reads MDHEN; CDR2 reads SYDVKM. The CDR3 sequence: CAISGLNEQFF. CDR3 bases: TGTGCCATCTCGGGACTAAATGAGCAGTTCTTC. The complete variable domain, with remaining parts taken from reference TRBV28 and TRBJ2-1, reads DVKVTQSSRYLVKRTGEKVFLECVQDMDHENMFWYRQDPGLGLRLIYFSYDVKMKEKGDIPEGYSVSREKKERFSLILESASTNQTSMYLCAISGLNEQFFGPGTRLTVL.

This clone was counted a single time. The rearrangement joins TRBV28 to TRBJ2-7; 7 bases are shared with TRBD1. This CDR3 has 15 amino acids. Losses at the gene ends were 2 bases for V and 2 bases for J; bases not matched to a gene: 6. The germline gives CDR1 MDHEN, CDR2 SYDVKM. CDR3 coding DNA: TGTGCCAGCAGTTTAGGAGACAGGGTCACCTACGAGCAGTACTTC. Protein product: CASSLGDRVTYEQYF.

This clone was detected only once. The V and J genes are TRBV30 and TRBJ1-5; D unresolved. Germline loops: CDR1 GTSNPN, CDR2 SVGIG (reference sequence). The CDR3 extends over 14 amino acids. The V end lost 0 bases, the J end lost 6 bases, and 12 bases lay between the germline ends. Here the CDR3 DNA reads TGTGCCTGGAGTGTAGGAAATCGGGGTCAGCCCCAGCATTTT. Protein product: CAWSVGNRGQPQHF.

The chain couples TRBV9 to TRBJ2-7; D gene ambiguous. The CDR3 is 14 amino acids. V lost 0 bases to trimming and J lost 0 bases, with 7 bases between them. From germline, CDR1 is SGDLS and CDR2 YYNGEE. The CDR3 region is CASSVVPGSYEQYF. The DNA for the CDR3 is TGTGCCAGCAGCGTAGTTCCCGGCTCCTACGAGCAGTACTTC.